The 26 T cell receptor beta chains in this list originate from one sample, sequenced in a study of blood T cell repertoires in COVID-19. Data came from immunoSEQ multiplex PCR; TCRdb stores just in-frame clones and leaves some out. This sample has about 190,000 clones, with 85% to 90% found just once. Specimen: PBMCs or T cells enriched from blood (not recorded which). These receptors were taken from a woman aged 40 to 55 in a cohort exposed to, infected with or recovered from COVID-19 (not recorded which).

The chain is built from TRBV11-2 and TRBJ1-4, with 11 bases lining up with TRBD1. The CDR3 loop spans 15 amino acids. V gave up 5 bases and J gave up 7 bases; unmatched junction bases: 6. The V gene's germline CDR1 is SGHAT and CDR2 FQNNGV. CDR3 protein: CASSTRTGGPEKLFF. The CDR3 bases are TGTGCCAGCAGCACCCGGACAGGGGGCCCTGAAAAACTGTTTTTT.

The V and J genes are TRBV5-5 and TRBJ1-1; D is perhaps TRBD1 (5 bases). From germline, CDR1 is SGHKS and CDR2 YYEKEE (reference sequence). The CDR3 loop spans 15 amino acids. V was trimmed by 4 bases and J by 0 bases, leaving 13 bases between them. The CDR3 nucleotides are TGTGCCAGCAGCCCGCCAGGGCGTATGAACACTGAAGCTTTCTTT. Translating it yields CASSPPGRMNTEAFF.

This clone was seen a single time. V and J are TRBV27 and TRBJ1-5; 7 bases are a match to TRBD1. CDR1 is MNHEY, CDR2 SMNVEV, per germline (reference sequence). The CDR3 totals 16 residues. Trimming cost V 6 bases and J 1 base; bases outside gene matches: 9. The chain's CDR3 is CASRRRGGESNQPQHF. The CDR3, as DNA: TGTGCCAGCAGGAGGCGAGGGGGCGAGAGCAATCAGCCCCAGCATTTT.

CDR3 amino acids: CATSRDKTGGFGSPLHF. The CDR3 nucleotides are TGTGCCACCAGCAGAGATAAGACAGGAGGCTTTGGTTCACCCCTCCACTTT. V gene TRBV15 combines with J gene TRBJ1-6; a possible D gene is TRBD1 (6 bases). The CDR3 spans 17 residues. V was pared by 0 bases and J by 9 bases, with 18 bases between. Germline lookup yields CDR1 LNHNV and CDR2 YYDKDF (reference sequence).

This chain joins TRBV11-2 and TRBJ1-2; weak D call: TRBD1 (6 bases). The CDR3 consists of 13 residues. V was pared by 7 bases and J by 7 bases, with 16 bases between. CDR1 SGHAT and CDR2 FQNNGV come from the germline V gene. The CDR3 is CASIGGQGGGYTF. CDR3 coding DNA: TGTGCCAGCATCGGGGGGCAGGGAGGTGGCTACACCTTC.

The rearrangement uses TRBV15 and TRBJ2-3, with D perhaps TRBD2 (5 bases). CDR1 is LNHNV and CDR2 is YYDKDF in the germline V gene (reference sequence). The ends were cut back, 5 bases at V and 0 bases at J, with 12 bases in the middle. The CDR3 has 15 amino acids. In nucleotides, the CDR3 is TGTGCCACCAGCTCGAGCCCGGGAAGCACAGATACGCAGTATTTT. This gives the protein CATSSSPGSTDTQYF.

A single count supports this clone. The chain joins TRBV7-9 to TRBJ1-2; TRBD1 agrees at 7 bases. J lost 6 bases, V lost 0 bases, and 4 bases had no gene match. This CDR3 is 14 amino acids long. Germline CDR1 SEHNR, CDR2 FQNEAQ (reference sequence). The CDR3 region is CASSLADRVHGYTF. The CDR3 bases are TGTGCCAGCAGCTTAGCCGACAGGGTCCATGGCTACACCTTC. Complete variable domain (other parts from reference TRBV7-9 and TRBJ1-2): DTGVSQNPRHKITKRGQNVTFRCDPISEHNRLYWYRQTLGQGPEFLTYFQNEAQLEKSRLLSDRFSAERPKGSFSTLEIQRTEQGDSAMYLCASSLADRVHGYTFGSGTRLTVV.

V usage is TRBV4-1 and J usage is TRBJ1-1; D ambiguous. The CDR3 is 12 amino acids. Germline CDR1 and CDR2: MGHRA and YSYEKL. V lost 0 bases to trimming and J lost 5 bases, with 4 bases between them. CDR3 loop: CASSQDMTEAFF. CDR3 in DNA: TGCGCCAGCAGCCAAGATATGACTGAAGCTTTCTTT.

V and J are TRBV9 and TRBJ2-3; 13 positions match TRBD2. Germline V gene sequence: CDR1 SGDLS, CDR2 YYNGEE. The junction had 7 bases not matched to a gene; V was cut back by 2 bases and J by 4 bases. The CDR3 has 17 amino acids. DNA for the CDR3: TGTGCCAGCAGCGTCGCGGGACTAGCGGGATCCCCAGATACGCAGTATTTT. It codes for CASSVAGLAGSPDTQYF.

The DNA of the CDR3 is TGTGCCAGCAGCTGGGGACAGGGTTACGAGCAGTACTTC. Amino acid sequence: CASSWGQGYEQYF. This chain links TRBV11-2 with TRBJ2-7; TRBD1 matches 9 bases. There are 13 residues in the CDR3. CDR1 and CDR2 (germline): SGHAT, FQNNGV. Trimming took 4 bases from V and 4 from J; bases not matched to a gene: 2.

The chain carries TRBV11-2 and TRBJ1-2, with D uncertain. Germline loops: CDR1 SGHAT, CDR2 FQNNGV. Trimming cost V 5 bases and J 4 bases, with 14 bases left between them. The CDR3 runs to 14 residues. The CDR3: CASSPDVRSYGYTF. The CDR3 nucleotides are TGTGCCAGCAGCCCCGATGTGCGGAGCTATGGCTACACCTTC.

The J gene is TRBJ1-3, the V gene TRBV9; 9 nucleotides agree with TRBD1. V gave up 2 bases and J gave up 4 bases; unmatched junction bases: 7. This CDR3 contains 16 residues. Germline V gene lookup returns CDR1 SGDLS and CDR2 YYNGEE. This CDR3 reads CASSVTGGETGNTIYF. CDR3 coding DNA: TGTGCCAGCAGCGTCACAGGGGGCGAAACGGGAAACACCATATATTTT.

V and J are TRBV19 and TRBJ1-1; the match to TRBD1 covers 7 bases. This CDR3 comprises 13 residues. Germline CDR1 and CDR2: LNHDA and SQIVND (reference sequence). Trimming cost V 7 bases and J 4 bases; bases outside gene matches: 6. The CDR3 nucleotides read TGTGCCAGTAAGCTACAGGGGAGCACTGAAGCTTTCTTT. This translates into CASKLQGSTEAFF.

The genes are TRBV4-1 and TRBJ2-7; the match to TRBD1 covers 8 bases. Trimming removed 0 bases from V and 6 bases from J; junction bases left unmatched: 10. The CDR3 sequence is 16 residues long. Germline values: CDR1 MGHRA, CDR2 YSYEKL. The CDR3 loop reads CASSQDPRQGNREQYF. In DNA, the CDR3 is TGCGCCAGCAGCCAAGATCCAAGACAGGGGAATCGCGAGCAGTACTTC.

The J gene is TRBJ2-7, the V gene TRBV3-1 (or the pseudogene TRBV3-2); no firm D call. With 0 bases removed from V and 6 bases from J, the gap between germline ends came to 12 bases. This CDR3 spans 14 amino acids. Germline assignment: CDR1 LGHDT and CDR2 YNNKEL (reference sequence). In DNA form, the CDR3 reads TGTGCCAGCAGCCAAGATTTAGCAGCGCGCGAGCAGTACTTC. It translates to CASSQDLAAREQYF.

In this sample, this clone turned up many times. The chain links TRBV25-1 to TRBJ2-3, with TRBD2 matching over 8 bases. Germline V gene data show CDR1 as MGHDK and CDR2 as SYGVNS. After removal of 3 bases from V and 0 bases from J, the junction contained 8 bases not matched to a gene. The CDR3 is 17 residues long. CDR3 nucleotides: TGTGCCAGCAGTGACCCAGTAGCTAGCGGGAGCACAGATACGCAGTATTTT. It translates to CASSDPVASGSTDTQYF.

The chain uses TRBV5-1 and TRBJ1-1, with D maybe TRBD1 (6 bases). Trimming removed 4 bases from V and 7 bases from J, with 14 bases in between. Germline lookup yields CDR1 SGHRS and CDR2 YFSETQ. This CDR3 contains 13 residues. The DNA of the CDR3 is TGCGCCAGCAGCGTGGACAGTTACAGTGAAGCTTTCTTT. Residues: CASSVDSYSEAFF.

In the case of this clone: A read error may account for a junction end that differs from germline. The chain employs TRBV24-1 and TRBJ2-7; the D gene is possibly TRBD1 (6 bases). Looked up from germline, CDR1 is KGHDR and CDR2 is SFDVKD. This CDR3 region has 13 residues. The CDR3 reads CAISRGKGNEQYF. In nucleotides, the CDR3 is TGTGCCATCAGTAGGGGGAAAGGGAACGAGCAGTACTTC.

The chain recombines TRBV11-3 with TRBJ2-7; D is possibly TRBD1 (5 bases). The V end lost 5 bases, the J end lost 0 bases, and 11 bases lay between the germline ends. Germline CDR1 and CDR2: SGHNT and YENEEA. The CDR3 is 14 residues long. The CDR3 DNA reads as TGTGCCAGCAGCATGAGACAGTTCTCCTACGAGCAGTACTTC. It translates to CASSMRQFSYEQYF.

The rearrangement uses TRBV11-2 and TRBJ2-1, with D hard to call. Trimming shortened V by 0 bases and J by 10 bases, and 13 bases separated the two germline ends. From germline, CDR1 is SGHAT and CDR2 FQNNGV. The CDR3 covers 14 residues. The CDR3 region is CASSLERLLEEQFF. The DNA for the CDR3 is TGTGCCAGCAGCTTAGAGCGCCTCCTAGAAGAGCAGTTCTTC.

The sample holds a few counts of this clone. The chain links TRBV21-1 to TRBJ2-2; the listed D gene, TRBD1, was not tested against the DNA. TRBV21-1 is described as a pseudogene. There are 19 residues in the CDR3. For the CDR3, the DNA is TGTGCCAGCAGCATTAGGGATCCGAGAGGGGGCCTAAGAACCGGGGAGCTGTTTTTT. Its translation: CASSIRDPRGGLRTGELFF.

This sequence joins TRBV19 and TRBJ1-2, with 10 bases that match TRBD1. Trimming cost V 9 bases and J 2 bases; bases outside gene matches: 15. Looked up from germline, CDR1 is LNHDA and CDR2 is SQIVND (reference sequence). CDR3 length: 17 residues. CDR3 DNA sequence: TGTGCCAGCCTGGGACAGGGGCGGATTGGGCAGAACTATGGCTACACCTTC. It is translated as CASLGQGRIGQNYGYTF.

This chain uses TRBV11-2 with TRBJ1-1; unclear D gene. Germline V gene sequence: CDR1 SGHAT, CDR2 FQNNGV. The CDR3 loop spans 16 amino acids. Between the trimmed V and J ends, which lost 5 bases and 1 base, there was a span of 17 bases. CDR3 amino acids: CASSQVRYSRNTEAFF. Written as DNA, the CDR3 is TGTGCCAGCAGCCAAGTTAGGTACAGCCGGAACACTGAAGCTTTCTTT. The whole variable domain, remainder taken from reference TRBV11-2 and TRBJ1-1, is EAGVAQSPRYKIIEKRQSVAFWCNPISGHATLYWYQQILGQGPKLLIQFQNNGVVDDSQLPKDRFSAERLKGVDSTLKIQPAKLEDSAVYLCASSQVRYSRNTEAFFGQGTRLTVV.

This clone was recorded only once. The chain combines TRBV3-1 (or the pseudogene TRBV3-2) with TRBJ2-1, with D tentatively TRBD1 (6 bases). V was trimmed by 1 base and J by 8 bases, leaving 21 bases between them. The germline gives CDR1 LGHDT, CDR2 YNNKEL (reference sequence). The CDR3 contains 17 residues. CDR3 nucleotide sequence: TGTGCCAGCAGCCAAGCCGGACAGACCGACCGGGGCCATGAGCAGTTCTTC. Amino acids: CASSQAGQTDRGHEQFF.

This clone was observed a few times. The chain combines TRBV5-1 with TRBJ2-7; 7 bases map to TRBD2. J was trimmed by 3 bases and V by 5 bases; bases with no gene match: 11. The CDR3 loop spans 15 amino acids. CDR1 and CDR2 from the germline V gene are SGHRS and YFSETQ. The CDR3 bases are TGCGCCAGCAGGCCCCCCAGTCGGGGGGACTACGAGCAGTACTTC. It specifies CASRPPSRGDYEQYF.

This clone showed up just once. The chain couples TRBV5-1 to TRBJ1-3; a possible D gene is TRBD1 (5 bases). Trimming took 5 bases from V and 6 from J, leaving 15 bases between them. CDR1 and CDR2 (germline): SGHRS, YFSETQ. The CDR3 spans 14 residues. In nucleotides, the CDR3 is TGCGCCAGCAGGCTTGGCGGGGGATCAAACACCATATATTTT. Translating it yields CASRLGGGSNTIYF.